What follows are 29 T cell receptor beta chains derived from one specimen sequenced in a study of OX40 agonist ivuxolimab in advanced cancers. Method: immunoSEQ multiplex PCR; TCRdb's copy keeps in-frame clones and lacks some. Of 20,000 to 25,000 clones listed, over 75% were seen once; the top ten hold more than 30%. Sequencing was performed on CD4+ or CD8+ T cells sorted from blood, taken in a trial of the OX40 agonist ivuxolimab. The receptor set was obtained from an adult with an advanced solid tumor such as melanoma, head and neck, liver or kidney cancer.

This chain uses TRBV6-5 with TRBJ1-1, with D perhaps matching TRBD1 (6 bases). V shed 6 bases and J shed 3 bases, with 11 bases lying between them. The CDR3 covers 13 residues. The germline V gene encodes CDR1 MNHEY and CDR2 SVGAGI. The CDR3 region has the DNA TGTGCCAGCAGCCTCAGGGGAGACACTGAAGCTTTCTTT. Amino acid sequence: CASSLRGDTEAFF.

The rearrangement links TRBV27 to TRBJ2-1; 7 bases line up with TRBD2. V lost 3 bases, J lost 3 bases, and 8 bases stayed unmatched. This CDR3 has 16 amino acids. Germline CDR1 reads MNHEY; CDR2 reads SMNVEV (reference sequence). CDR3 loop: CASSLGLGGGYNEQFF. The CDR3 DNA follows: TGTGCCAGCAGTTTGGGACTGGGCGGGGGCTACAATGAGCAGTTCTTC.

V is TRBV5-4 and J is TRBJ2-1; perhaps TRBD2 as D (6 bases). The CDR3 runs to 15 residues. The V gene lost 0 bases and the J gene lost 4 bases, with 11 bases spanning the gap. CDR1 and CDR2 from the germline V gene are SGHNT and YYREEE (reference sequence). As DNA, the CDR3 is TGTGCCAGCAGCTTGGTCGGGGGTGGGTACAATGAGCAGTTCTTC. Translating it yields CASSLVGGGYNEQFF. Full variable domain (outside the CDR3, taken from reference TRBV5-4 and TRBJ2-1): ETGVTQSPTHLIKTRGQQVTLRCSSQSGHNTVSWYQQALGQGPQFIFQYYREEENGRGNFPPRFSGLQFPNYSSELNVNALELDDSALYLCASSLVGGGYNEQFFGPGTRLTVL.

V usage is TRBV9 and J usage is TRBJ2-5; 7 positions agree with TRBD2. The V gene end was trimmed by 3 bases and the J gene end by 1 base; junction bases not matched to a gene: 3. The germline CDR1 and CDR2 sequences are SGDLS and YYNGEE. The CDR3 runs 14 residues. The CDR3 spells CASSAGGGQETQYF. CDR3 nucleotides: TGTGCCAGCAGCGCGGGAGGTGGCCAAGAGACCCAGTACTTC.

The chain joins TRBV4-1 to TRBJ2-7, with D possibly matching TRBD1 (6 bases). CDR1 is MGHRA and CDR2 is YSYEKL in the germline V gene. Trimming removed 1 base from V and 2 bases from J, with 12 bases in between. This CDR3 contains 15 residues. Here the CDR3 reads CASSQGDGQTYEQYF. The CDR3 nucleotides are TGCGCCAGCAGCCAAGGTGATGGACAGACCTACGAGCAGTACTTC.

The chain joins TRBV7-9 to TRBJ1-5, with D perhaps TRBD1 (6 bases). The V end lost 4 bases, the J end lost 7 bases, and 11 bases lay between the germline ends. The CDR3 is made up of 13 amino acids. From germline, CDR1 is SEHNR and CDR2 FQNEAQ (reference sequence). CDR3 in amino acids: CASSYGRGQPQHF. As DNA, the CDR3 is TGTGCCAGCAGCTATGGGAGGGGGCAGCCCCAGCATTTT.

The chain recombines TRBV19 with TRBJ2-7, with D possibly called TRBD1 or TRBD2 (5 bases each). This CDR3 is 13 amino acids long. In germline, CDR1 is LNHDA, CDR2 SQIVND (reference sequence). The V end was cut by 3 bases, the J end by 7 bases, with 13 bases between. CDR3 DNA: TGTGCCAGTAGTATGGGGACCCTCTTGGAGCAGTACTTC. Residues: CASSMGTLLEQYF. Full variable domain (remainder filled in from reference TRBV19 and TRBJ2-7): DGGITQSPKYLFRKEGQNVTLSCEQNLNHDAMYWYRQDPGQGLRLIYYSQIVNDFQKGDIAEGYSVSREKKESFPLTVTSAQKNPTAFYLCASSMGTLLEQYFGPGTRLTVT.

The chain employs TRBV1 and TRBJ2-6; TRBD2 was called by the table and not checked on the DNA. TRBV1 is a listed pseudogene. The CDR3 consists of 20 residues. CDR3 residues: CTSSQDFQDSENSGANVLTF. The CDR3 DNA sequence: TGCACCAGCAGCCAAGACTTTCAGGACTCGGAGAACTCTGGGGCCAACGTCCTGACTTTC.

The rearrangement joins TRBV18 to TRBJ2-7; D perhaps matches TRBD2 (5 bases). CDR3 size: 14 residues. Trimming pared 3 bases from V and 3 bases from J, leaving 12 bases between. Germline V gives CDR1 KGHSH, CDR2 LQKENI. The DNA for the CDR3 is TGTGCCAGCTCACCCACCCCACGGGACTACGAGCAGTACTTC. It specifies CASSPTPRDYEQYF.

V is TRBV27 and J is TRBJ1-6; D remains unclear. The germline gives CDR1 MNHEY, CDR2 SMNVEV (reference sequence). CDR3 length: 16 residues. V lost 4 bases, J lost 7 bases, and 17 bases lay in between. In DNA, the CDR3 is TGTGCCAGCAGTTCAAACGGAGCAGCAGGCAATTCACCCCTCCACTTT. The encoded protein is CASSSNGAAGNSPLHF.

This clone was counted a few times. This chain links TRBV11-2 with TRBJ1-2, with 8 bases aligning to TRBD1. CDR1 is SGHAT, CDR2 FQNNGV, per germline. CDR3 length: 17 residues. The ends lost 4 bases at V and 2 bases at J; junction bases unmatched: 12. CDR3 amino acids: CASSYLRGPSGNYGYTF. The CDR3 coding sequence is TGTGCCAGCAGCTACCTCAGGGGGCCTTCAGGGAACTATGGCTACACCTTC.

The gene calls are TRBV2 and TRBJ2-7; D is ambiguous. The CDR3 covers 11 residues. Germline assignment: CDR1 SNHLY and CDR2 FYNNEI. The germline V and J ends were trimmed by 5 bases and 2 bases, with 4 bases remaining between them. The CDR3 DNA reads TGTGCCAGCAGTCGGCCCTACGAGCAGTACTTC. It codes for CASSRPYEQYF.

The V call is TRBV6-6, the J call TRBJ2-7; D not resolved. V was pared by 0 bases and J by 4 bases, with 4 bases between. Germline CDR1 MNHNY, CDR2 SVGAGI (reference sequence). The CDR3 has 12 residues. The CDR3 coding sequence is TGTGCCAGCAGTTACTCCCCATACGAGCAGTACTTC. Translation: CASSYSPYEQYF.

CDR3 nucleotide sequence: TGCAGCGTTGAGTCTGGGGTGGCGGGGAGGGCGCGTCTCTACAATGAGCAGTTCTTC. Protein sequence: CSVESGVAGRARLYNEQFF. The V gene is TRBV29-1, the J gene TRBJ2-1, with 7 bases matching TRBD2. Per germline, CDR1 SQVTM and CDR2 ANQGSEA. V was clipped by 3 bases and J by 3 bases; unmatched bases: 20. CDR3 length: 19 residues.

This clone showed up just once. The chain carries TRBV5-8 and TRBJ2-5; either TRBD1 or TRBD2 may supply D (5 bases each). This CDR3 has 15 residues. The V gene lost 0 bases and the J gene lost 7 bases, with 16 bases spanning the gap. Looked up from germline, CDR1 is SGHTS and CDR2 is YDEGEE. As DNA, the CDR3 is TGTGCCAGCAGCTTGGGTCCGGGACGGGGAGCGACCCAGTACTTC. Translated: CASSLGPGRGATQYF.

The rearrangement links TRBV5-1 to TRBJ2-3; D could derive from TRBD1 or TRBD2 (5 bases each). Germline V gene data show CDR1 as SGHRS and CDR2 as YFSETQ. The V gene lost 4 bases and the J gene lost 2 bases, with 17 bases spanning the gap. The CDR3 length is 16 residues. As DNA, the CDR3 is TGCGCCAGCAGCGCGGCCGGGACGGAGATCACAGATACGCAGTATTTT. Encoded protein: CASSAAGTEITDTQYF.

The chain recombines TRBV7-6 with TRBJ1-1, with D unclear. Germline CDR1 SGHVS, CDR2 FNYEAQ. The V and J ends lost 0 bases and 2 bases respectively, with 7 bases between them. The CDR3 totals 14 residues. For the CDR3, the DNA is TGTGCCAGCAGCTTAGCAGGGTTAAACACTGAAGCTTTCTTT. Translation gives CASSLAGLNTEAFF.

CDR3 bases: TGTGCCAGCAGCTCCCCAGTAGCGGAGATCACAGATACGCAGTATTTT. This sequence encodes CASSSPVAEITDTQYF. The J gene is TRBJ2-3, the V gene TRBV7-6; possible D gene TRBD2, 6 bases. Germline CDR1 and CDR2: SGHVS and FNYEAQ. V was clipped by 4 bases and J by 2 bases, with 16 bases between them. The CDR3 totals 16 residues.

The chain uses TRBV30 and TRBJ2-7, with 7 bases aligning to TRBD1. V lost 5 bases, J lost 1 base, and 17 bases stayed unmatched. Germline V gives CDR1 GTSNPN, CDR2 SVGIG (reference sequence). The CDR3 loop spans 17 amino acids. Written as DNA, the CDR3 is TGTGCCTGGGGAAAGGGGGCCGTTGGGGCCAAATCCTACGAGCAGTACTTC. Its translation: CAWGKGAVGAKSYEQYF.

V is TRBV19 and J is TRBJ2-1, with D possibly matching TRBD2 (5 bases). The CDR3 runs to 14 residues. CDR1 is LNHDA and CDR2 is SQIVND in the germline V gene (reference sequence). V dropped 5 bases and J dropped 7 bases, with 15 bases sitting between them. The CDR3, as DNA: TGTGCCAGTAGTTTCGGGATGCCGGGGAATGAGCAGTTCTTC. Its protein product is CASSFGMPGNEQFF.

The rearrangement links TRBV9 to TRBJ2-3, with D hard to call. CDR3 size: 15 residues. Trimming removed 0 bases at V and 6 bases at J, with 14 bases between. Germline CDR1 SGDLS, CDR2 YYNGEE. DNA of the CDR3: TGTGCCAGCAGCGTAGACGGTTCACTGAGGGATACGCAGTATTTT. Translating gives CASSVDGSLRDTQYF.

The DNA for the CDR3 is TGTGCCAGCAGCTTGCAAGGGGATGGCTACACCTTC. Amino acids: CASSLQGDGYTF. The genes are TRBV5-6 and TRBJ1-2, with D tentatively TRBD1 (5 bases). The V and J ends lost 1 base and 6 bases respectively, with 7 bases between them. The CDR3 length is 12 residues. Germline CDR1 is SGHDT and CDR2 is YYEEEE.

V gene TRBV5-1 combines with J gene TRBJ2-3; D is perhaps TRBD1 (6 bases). V was cut by 4 bases and J by 2 bases, with 11 bases left in between. The CDR3 runs to 14 residues. CDR1 is SGHRS, CDR2 YFSETQ, per germline. The CDR3: CASSLYRVTDTQYF. In DNA form, the CDR3 reads TGCGCCAGCAGCCTTTACAGGGTCACAGATACGCAGTATTTT.

This sequence joins TRBV7-9 and TRBJ1-5; D is possibly TRBD1 (6 bases). Trimming pared 1 base from V and 1 base from J, leaving 8 bases between. The germline V gene has CDR1 SEHNR and CDR2 FQNEAQ (reference sequence). This CDR3 contains 15 residues. The CDR3 region is CASSLDRESNQPQHF. Written as DNA, the CDR3 is TGTGCCAGCAGCTTAGACAGGGAGAGCAATCAGCCCCAGCATTTT.

The rearrangement uses TRBV27 and TRBJ2-7; no firm D call. V was pared by 5 bases and J by 4 bases, with 12 bases between. The CDR3 spans 13 residues. Germline V CDR1 and CDR2: MNHEY, SMNVEV (reference sequence). The CDR3 loop reads CASSHRVGYEQYF. Written as DNA, the CDR3 is TGTGCCAGCAGTCATAGAGTGGGGTACGAGCAGTACTTC.

The rearrangement uses TRBV6-5 and TRBJ2-3; possibly TRBD1 for D (8 bases). The CDR3 sequence is 16 residues long. The V gene lost 2 bases and the J gene lost 0 bases, with 12 bases spanning the gap. Germline values: CDR1 MNHEY, CDR2 SVGAGI. The CDR3 reads CASSYHRGGSTDTQYF. As DNA, the CDR3 is TGTGCCAGCAGTTACCACAGGGGGGGGAGCACAGATACGCAGTATTTT.

The V gene is TRBV7-2, the J gene TRBJ2-5, with a weak D call TRBD1 (6 bases). Trimming pared 3 bases from V and 2 bases from J, leaving 13 bases between. CDR3 length: 15 amino acids. Germline V gene data show CDR1 as SGHTA and CDR2 as FQGNSA. Written as DNA, the CDR3 is TGTGCCAGCAGCTTTTGGGGGCGAGCACAAGAGACCCAGTACTTC. It is translated as CASSFWGRAQETQYF.

The chain recombines TRBV4-1 with TRBJ1-1, with D hard to call. This CDR3 spans 14 amino acids. The V gene's germline CDR1 is MGHRA and CDR2 YSYEKL. Trimming left V 0 bases short and J 8 bases short, with 13 bases between. The CDR3 DNA is TGCGCCAGCAGCCAAGATTTCCCCGTTCCGGAAGCTTTCTTT. The encoded protein is CASSQDFPVPEAFF.

V gene TRBV27 combines with J gene TRBJ1-6; perhaps TRBD1 as D (6 bases). Trimming cost V 3 bases and J 7 bases, with 13 bases left between them. Germline CDR1 and CDR2: MNHEY and SMNVEV (reference sequence). The CDR3 extends over 15 amino acids. CDR3 amino acids: CASSFLGADNSPLHF. The CDR3 DNA reads TGTGCCAGCAGTTTTTTGGGGGCGGACAATTCACCCCTCCACTTT.